A selection of T cell receptor beta chains follows, all from one sample in a study of control samples from healthy donors and cancer patients. Assay: immunoSEQ multiplex PCR; the TCRdb copy retains only in-frame clones and omits some. This sample has about 120,000 clones; approximately 92% occur once, and the top ten carry 0.5% to 0.7%. What was sequenced was PBMCs. The receptors shown here come from a man aged 80 or over with head and neck cancer. CDR3s include the opening cysteine and the closing phenylalanine or tryptophan. The D gene is left open where the match is weak.

j_call: TRBJ1-5; v_call: TRBV10-3; d_call: NA; cdr3_aa: CAISPGSNQPQHF; cdr3_nt: TGTGCCATCAGCCCGGGAAGCAATCAGCCCCAGCATTTT
j_call: TRBJ1-2; v_call: TRBV20-1; d_call: NA; cdr3_aa: CSVDSPYGYTF; cdr3_nt: TGCAGTGTTGACAGCCCCTATGGCTACACCTTC
j_call: TRBJ1-3; v_call: TRBV9; d_call: NA; cdr3_aa: CASSDPAGISGNTIYF; cdr3_nt: TGTGCCAGCAGCGACCCCGCAGGAATCTCTGGAAACACCATATATTTT
j_call: TRBJ2-7; v_call: TRBV19; d_call: TRBD1; cdr3_aa: CASSTLDRVDEQYF; cdr3_nt: TGTGCCAGTAGCACACTGGACAGGGTTGACGAGCAGTACTTC
j_call: TRBJ1-6; v_call: TRBV5-4; d_call: TRBD1; cdr3_aa: CASSLGQGARSPLHF; cdr3_nt: TGTGCCAGCAGCTTGGGACAGGGGGCCAGATCACCCCTCCACTTT
j_call: TRBJ2-7; v_call: TRBV2; d_call: NA; cdr3_aa: CASRAVYEQYF; cdr3_nt: TGTGCCAGCAGGGCAGTCTACGAGCAGTACTTC
j_call: TRBJ2-3; v_call: TRBV18; d_call: NA; cdr3_aa: CASSPPSTADTQYF; cdr3_nt: TGTGCCAGCTCACCACCGTCAACGGCAGATACGCAGTATTTT
j_call: TRBJ2-5; v_call: TRBV5-1; d_call: NA; cdr3_aa: CASSLAWSEETQYF; cdr3_nt: TGCGCCAGCAGCTTGGCCTGGTCAGAAGAGACCCAGTACTTC
j_call: TRBJ2-7; v_call: TRBV4-1; d_call: NA; cdr3_aa: CASSQPGDSGFSYEQYF; cdr3_nt: TGCGCCAGCAGCCAGCCGGGGGACAGCGGATTCTCCTACGAGCAGTACTTC
j_call: TRBJ2-7; v_call: TRBV14; d_call: TRBD1; cdr3_aa: CASSQPTGQKNEQYF; cdr3_nt: TGTGCCAGCAGCCAACCAACGGGACAGAAGAACGAGCAGTACTTC
j_call: TRBJ2-4; v_call: TRBV6-1; d_call: NA; cdr3_aa: CASSEQTGAKNIQYF; cdr3_nt: TGTGCCAGCAGCGAACAAACAGGAGCCAAAAACATTCAGTACTTC